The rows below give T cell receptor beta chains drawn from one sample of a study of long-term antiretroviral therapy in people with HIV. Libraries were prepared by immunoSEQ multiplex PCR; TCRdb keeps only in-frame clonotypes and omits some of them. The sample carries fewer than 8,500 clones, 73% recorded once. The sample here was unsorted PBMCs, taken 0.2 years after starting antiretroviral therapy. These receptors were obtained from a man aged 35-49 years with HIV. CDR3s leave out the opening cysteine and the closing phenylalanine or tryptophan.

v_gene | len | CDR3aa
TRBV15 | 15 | ATSRKPRDPSFYGYT
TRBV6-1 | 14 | ASSEGGLISGNTIY
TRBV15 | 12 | ATSRLLDTGELF
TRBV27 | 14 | ASSLSRGTVFFEQY
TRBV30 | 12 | AWSVGQENNEQY
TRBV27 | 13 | ASSFEQGGRGEQY
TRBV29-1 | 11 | SVSWGMNTEAF
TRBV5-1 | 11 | ASSERASYEQY
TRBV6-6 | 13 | ASSLGTSGDYEQY
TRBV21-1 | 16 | ASSKAPAQGRGTDTQY
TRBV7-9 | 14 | ASSLLLGGYTDTQY
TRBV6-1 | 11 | ASSEVPGNTIY
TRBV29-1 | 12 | SVDRQGPFYGYT
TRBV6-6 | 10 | ASSTQDPGQY
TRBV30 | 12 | AWDTGVLVTEAF